This T cell receptor (beta chain) was profiled in a study of neurological immune-mediated disorders. Study-level results: On phylogenetic grouping, the repertoires of 18 of 34 multiple sclerosis patients fell within one related-CDR3 cluster, constituting a possible signature. No sharing of CDR3 amino acid sequences was observed among expanded clones across subjects, suggesting private repertoires in all groups.

For this clonotype: What it binds is unknown. Since a much larger clone is just one base distant, this may be a read error.

5'RACE employing 10-nucleotide random UMIs yielded the cDNA. TCRdb recomputed calls from the 5' RACE reads with MiXCR, one row per CDR3 protein. Here the sample spans about 120,000 distinct CDR3 sequences, roughly 3.1% being singletons. Trimming at V came to 7 bases and at J to 1 base, leaving 7 bases not matched to a gene. The CDR3 totals 14 residues. Germline loops: CDR1 SGHRS, CDR2 YFSETQ. V is TRBV5-1 and J is TRBJ1-1, with TRBD1 matching over 7 bases. This TCR was sampled from a woman in her thirties with multiple sclerosis. Sequencing used PBMCs. The CDR3 region is CASRYGQANTEAFF. In DNA form, the CDR3 reads TGCGCCAGCCGCTACGGACAGGCGAACACTGAAGCTTTCTTT.